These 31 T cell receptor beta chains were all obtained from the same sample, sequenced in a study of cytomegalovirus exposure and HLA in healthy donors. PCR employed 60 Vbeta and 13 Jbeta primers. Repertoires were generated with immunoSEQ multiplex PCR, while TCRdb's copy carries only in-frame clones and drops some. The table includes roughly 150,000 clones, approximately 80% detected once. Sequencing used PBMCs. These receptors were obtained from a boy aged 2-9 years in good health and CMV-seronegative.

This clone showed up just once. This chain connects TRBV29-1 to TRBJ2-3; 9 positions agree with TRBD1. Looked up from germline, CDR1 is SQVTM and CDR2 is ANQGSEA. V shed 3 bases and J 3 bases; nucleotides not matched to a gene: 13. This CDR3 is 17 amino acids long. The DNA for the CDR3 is TGCAGCGTTGACCGAGATAACAGGGGGCGAGGAACAGATACGCAGTATTTT. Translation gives CSVDRDNRGRGTDTQYF.

CDR3 in DNA: TGTGCCAGTAGCAAACAAGGGACTGCAAACATGGGGGAGCTGTTTTTT. Amino acid sequence: CASSKQGTANMGELFF. V is TRBV19 and J is TRBJ2-2, with TRBD2 as a possible D gene (6 bases). The CDR3 extends over 16 amino acids. The V end was cut by 6 bases, the J end by 8 bases, with 22 bases between. Germline CDR1 reads LNHDA; CDR2 reads SQIVND (reference sequence). Supplemented by reference TRBV19 and TRBJ2-2, the full variable domain reads DGGITQSPKYLFRKEGQNVTLSCEQNLNHDAMYWYRQDPGQGLRLIYYSQIVNDFQKGDIAEGYSVSREKKESFPLTVTSAQKNPTAFYLCASSKQGTANMGELFFGEGSRLTVL.

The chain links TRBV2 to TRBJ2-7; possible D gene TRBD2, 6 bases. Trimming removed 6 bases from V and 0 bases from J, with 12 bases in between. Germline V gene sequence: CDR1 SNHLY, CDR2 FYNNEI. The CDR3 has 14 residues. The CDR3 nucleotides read TGTGCCAGCAGCAGGGACTTGAGCTCCTACGAGCAGTACTTC. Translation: CASSRDLSSYEQYF.

For the CDR3, the DNA is TGTGCCAGCAGTTTATTCGACAGGGGGCTGTCCACCTATGGCTACACCTTC. Encoded protein: CASSLFDRGLSTYGYTF. The chain joins TRBV28 to TRBJ1-2, with TRBD1 matching 10 bases. The CDR3 totals 17 residues. V lost 1 base, J lost 4 bases, and 9 bases stayed unmatched. Looked up from germline, CDR1 is MDHEN and CDR2 is SYDVKM.

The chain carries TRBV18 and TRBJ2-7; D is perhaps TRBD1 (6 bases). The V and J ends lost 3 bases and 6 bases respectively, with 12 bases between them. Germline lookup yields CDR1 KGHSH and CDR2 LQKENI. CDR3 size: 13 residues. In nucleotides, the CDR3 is TGTGCCAGCTCACCTACAGGGTTTGCCGAGCAGTACTTC. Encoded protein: CASSPTGFAEQYF.

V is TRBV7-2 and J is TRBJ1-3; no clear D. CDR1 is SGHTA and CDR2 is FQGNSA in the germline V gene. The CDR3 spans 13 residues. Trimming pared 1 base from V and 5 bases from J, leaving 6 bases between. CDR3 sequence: CASSLDQRNTIYF. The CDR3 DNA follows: TGTGCCAGCAGCTTAGATCAGAGAAACACCATATATTTT.

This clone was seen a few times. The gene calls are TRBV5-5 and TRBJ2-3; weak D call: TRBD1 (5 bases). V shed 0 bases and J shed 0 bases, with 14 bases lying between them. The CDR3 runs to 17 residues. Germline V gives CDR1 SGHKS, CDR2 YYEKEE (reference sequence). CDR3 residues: CASSLAVRQTSTDTQYF. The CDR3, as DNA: TGTGCCAGCAGCTTGGCGGTCCGACAGACTAGCACAGATACGCAGTATTTT.

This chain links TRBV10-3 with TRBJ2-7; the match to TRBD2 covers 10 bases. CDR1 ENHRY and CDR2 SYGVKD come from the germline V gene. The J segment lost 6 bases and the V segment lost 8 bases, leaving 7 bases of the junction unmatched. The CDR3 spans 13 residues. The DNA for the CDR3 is TGTGCCATCGCTAGCGGGAGCACGGGCGAGCAGTACTTC. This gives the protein CAIASGSTGEQYF.

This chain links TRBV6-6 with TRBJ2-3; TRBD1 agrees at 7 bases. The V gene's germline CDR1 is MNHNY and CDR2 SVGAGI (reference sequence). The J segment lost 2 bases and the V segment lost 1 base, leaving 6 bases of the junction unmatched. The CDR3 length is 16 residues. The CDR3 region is CASSYFSGTATDTQYF. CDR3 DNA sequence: TGTGCCAGCAGTTACTTCTCCGGGACAGCCACAGATACGCAGTATTTT.

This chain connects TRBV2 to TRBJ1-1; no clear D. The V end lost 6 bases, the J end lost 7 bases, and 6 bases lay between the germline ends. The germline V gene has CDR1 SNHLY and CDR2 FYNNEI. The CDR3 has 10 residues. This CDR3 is CASRSGEAFF. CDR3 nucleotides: TGTGCCAGCAGAAGCGGTGAAGCTTTCTTT. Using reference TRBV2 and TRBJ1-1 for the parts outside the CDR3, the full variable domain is EPEVTQTPSHQVTQMGQEVILRCVPISNHLYFYWYRQILGQKVEFLVSFYNNEISEKSEIFDDQFSVERPDGSNFTLKIRSTKLEDSAMYFCASRSGEAFFGQGTRLTVV.

The CDR3 reads CAISEREITYEQYF. The CDR3 nucleotides are TGTGCCATCAGCGAGCGGGAGATCACCTACGAGCAGTACTTC. The chain employs TRBV10-3 and TRBJ2-7; 8 nucleotides line up with TRBD2. The ends lost 6 bases at V and 2 bases at J; junction bases unmatched: 6. Germline CDR1 and CDR2: ENHRY and SYGVKD. The CDR3 has 14 residues.

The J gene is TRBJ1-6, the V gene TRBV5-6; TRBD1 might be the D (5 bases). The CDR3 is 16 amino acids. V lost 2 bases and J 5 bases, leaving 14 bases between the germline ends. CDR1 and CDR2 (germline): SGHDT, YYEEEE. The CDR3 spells CASSFGRAGDNSPLHF. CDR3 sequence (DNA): TGTGCCAGCAGCTTCGGACGAGCGGGGGATAATTCACCCCTCCACTTT.

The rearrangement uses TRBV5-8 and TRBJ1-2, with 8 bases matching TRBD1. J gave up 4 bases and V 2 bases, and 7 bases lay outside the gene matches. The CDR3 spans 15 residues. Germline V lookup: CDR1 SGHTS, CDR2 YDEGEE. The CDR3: CASSFLNRGGYGYTF. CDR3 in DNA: TGTGCCAGCAGCTTCCTTAACAGGGGGGGCTATGGCTACACCTTC.

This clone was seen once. CDR3 region: CASSEPTGARSYEQYF. The CDR3, as DNA: TGTGCCAGCAGTGAGCCGACAGGGGCGAGATCCTACGAGCAGTACTTC. The chain links TRBV25-1 to TRBJ2-7; 8 positions match TRBD1. CDR1 is MGHDK and CDR2 is SYGVNS in the germline V gene. V lost 3 bases, J lost 1 base, and 8 bases stayed unmatched. This CDR3 region has 16 residues.

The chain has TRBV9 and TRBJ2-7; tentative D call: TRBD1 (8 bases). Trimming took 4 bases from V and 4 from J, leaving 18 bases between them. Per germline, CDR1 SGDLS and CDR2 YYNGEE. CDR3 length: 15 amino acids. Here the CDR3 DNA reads TGTGCCAGCAGCCCGGGAGGACAGGGACGATACGAGCAGTACTTC. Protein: CASSPGGQGRYEQYF.

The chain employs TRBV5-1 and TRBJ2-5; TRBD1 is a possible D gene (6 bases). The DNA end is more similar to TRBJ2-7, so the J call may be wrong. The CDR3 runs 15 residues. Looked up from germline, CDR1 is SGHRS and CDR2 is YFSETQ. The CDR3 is CASSPSRQATYEQYF. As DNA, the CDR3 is TGCGCCAGCAGCCCGTCGAGACAGGCCACCTACGAGCAGTACTTC.

This chain's CDR3 is CASSLSVAPAGELFF. The CDR3, as DNA: TGTGCCAGCAGCTTAAGCGTGGCCCCCGCCGGGGAGCTGTTTTTT. The gene calls are TRBV7-8 and TRBJ2-2; D ambiguous. The CDR3 totals 15 residues. With 2 bases removed from V and 6 bases from J, the gap between germline ends came to 13 bases. Looked up from germline, CDR1 is SGHVS and CDR2 is FQNEAQ.

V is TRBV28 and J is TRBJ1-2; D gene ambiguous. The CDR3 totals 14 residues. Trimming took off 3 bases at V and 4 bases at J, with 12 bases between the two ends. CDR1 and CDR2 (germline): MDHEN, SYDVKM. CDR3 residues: CASSLGLSSYGYTF. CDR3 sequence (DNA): TGTGCCAGCAGTTTGGGCCTGTCCTCCTATGGCTACACCTTC.

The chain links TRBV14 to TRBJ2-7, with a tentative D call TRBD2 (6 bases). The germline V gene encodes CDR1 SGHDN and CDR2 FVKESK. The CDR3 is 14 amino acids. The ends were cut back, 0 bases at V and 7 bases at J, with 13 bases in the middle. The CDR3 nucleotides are TGTGCCAGCAGCCAAGAGCCAGGACTACTGGAGCAGTACTTC. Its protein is CASSQEPGLLEQYF. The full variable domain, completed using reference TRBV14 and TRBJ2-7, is EAGVTQFPSHSVIEKGQTVTLRCDPISGHDNLYWYRRVMGKEIKFLLHFVKESKQDESGMPNNRFLAERTGGTYSTLKVQPAELEDSGVYFCASSQEPGLLEQYFGPGTRLTVT.

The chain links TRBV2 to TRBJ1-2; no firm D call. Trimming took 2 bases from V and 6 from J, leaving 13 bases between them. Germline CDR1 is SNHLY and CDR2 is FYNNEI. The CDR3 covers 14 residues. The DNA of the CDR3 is TGTGCCAGCAGTGAATCGTTTAGGGAGGATGGCTACACCTTC. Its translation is CASSESFREDGYTF.

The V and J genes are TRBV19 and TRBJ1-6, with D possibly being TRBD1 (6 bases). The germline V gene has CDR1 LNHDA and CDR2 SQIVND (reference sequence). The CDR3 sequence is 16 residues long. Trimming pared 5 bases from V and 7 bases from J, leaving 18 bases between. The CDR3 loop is CASSPRSGRGNSPLHF. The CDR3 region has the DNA TGTGCCAGTAGTCCTCGTAGTGGGAGGGGGAATTCACCCCTCCACTTT.

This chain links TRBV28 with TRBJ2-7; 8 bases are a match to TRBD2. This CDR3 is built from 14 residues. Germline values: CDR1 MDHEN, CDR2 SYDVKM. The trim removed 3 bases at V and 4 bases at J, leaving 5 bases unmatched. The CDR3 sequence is CASSFGSGSYEQYF. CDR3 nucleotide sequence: TGTGCCAGCAGTTTTGGGAGCGGGAGTTACGAGCAGTACTTC.

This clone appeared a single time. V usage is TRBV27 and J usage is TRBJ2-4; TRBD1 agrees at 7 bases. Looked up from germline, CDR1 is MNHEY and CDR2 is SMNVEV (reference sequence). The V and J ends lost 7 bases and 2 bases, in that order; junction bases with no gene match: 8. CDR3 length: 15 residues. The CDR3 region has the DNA TGTGCCAGCAAAACAGGGGCGATCTCCAAAAACATTCAGTACTTC. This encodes CASKTGAISKNIQYF.

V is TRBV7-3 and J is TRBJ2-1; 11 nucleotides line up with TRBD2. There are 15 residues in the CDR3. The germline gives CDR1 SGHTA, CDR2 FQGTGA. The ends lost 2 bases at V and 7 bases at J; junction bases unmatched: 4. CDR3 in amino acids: CASSLLAGGINEQFF. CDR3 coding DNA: TGTGCCAGCAGCTTACTAGCGGGAGGAATAAATGAGCAGTTCTTC.

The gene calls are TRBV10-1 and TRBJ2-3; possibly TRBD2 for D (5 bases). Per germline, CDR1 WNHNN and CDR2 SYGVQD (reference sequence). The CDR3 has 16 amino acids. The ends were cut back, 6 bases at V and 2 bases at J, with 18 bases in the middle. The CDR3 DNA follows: TGCGCCAGCAGCGGTAGCGCTCATACTATCACAGATACGCAGTATTTT. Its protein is CASSGSAHTITDTQYF.

DNA of the CDR3: TGTGCCAGCAGCGTGACGGGGGGTAGCAACCAAGAGACCCAGTACTTC. It encodes CASSVTGGSNQETQYF. The chain has TRBV9 and TRBJ2-5; TRBD2 matches 7 bases. Germline values: CDR1 SGDLS, CDR2 YYNGEE. Trimming removed 2 bases from V and 0 bases from J; junction bases left unmatched: 7. The CDR3 is 16 residues long.

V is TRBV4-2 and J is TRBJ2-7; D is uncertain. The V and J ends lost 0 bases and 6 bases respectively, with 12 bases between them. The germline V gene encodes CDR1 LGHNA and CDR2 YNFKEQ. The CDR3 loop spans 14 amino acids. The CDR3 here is CASSQDGPIGEQYF. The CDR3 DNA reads TGTGCCAGCAGCCAAGATGGGCCCATCGGCGAGCAGTACTTC.

CDR3 region: CASSVGGNTIYF. The CDR3 DNA sequence: TGTGCCAGCAGCGTTGGCGGAAACACCATATATTTT. The J gene is TRBJ1-3, the V gene TRBV9; D ambiguous. CDR3 length: 12 residues. V was clipped by 2 bases and J by 4 bases, with 4 bases between them. Germline CDR1 and CDR2: SGDLS and YYNGEE.

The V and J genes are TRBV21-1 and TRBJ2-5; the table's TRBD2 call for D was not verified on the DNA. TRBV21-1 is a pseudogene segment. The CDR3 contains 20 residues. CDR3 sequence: CASSKVVTSGRAPHQETQYF. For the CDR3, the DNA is TGTGCCAGCAGCAAAGTAGTTACTAGCGGGAGGGCCCCCCACCAAGAGACCCAGTACTTC.

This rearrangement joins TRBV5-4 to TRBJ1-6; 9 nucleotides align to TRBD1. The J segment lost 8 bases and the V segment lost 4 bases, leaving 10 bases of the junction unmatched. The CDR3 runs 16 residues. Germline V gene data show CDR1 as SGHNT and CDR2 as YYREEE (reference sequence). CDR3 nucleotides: TGTGCCAGCAGCCCACGTACAGGGGGCTTCGATTCACCCCTCCACTTT. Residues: CASSPRTGGFDSPLHF.

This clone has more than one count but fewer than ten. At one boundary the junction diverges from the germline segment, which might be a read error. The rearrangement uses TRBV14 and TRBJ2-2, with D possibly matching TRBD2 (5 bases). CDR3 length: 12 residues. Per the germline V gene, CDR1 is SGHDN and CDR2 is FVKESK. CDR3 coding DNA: TGTGCCAGCAGCCCCACCGACCGGGGAGCTGTTTTT. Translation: CASSPTDRGAVF. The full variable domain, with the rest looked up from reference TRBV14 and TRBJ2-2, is EAGVTQFPSHSVIEKGQTVTLRCDPISGHDNLYWYRRVMGKEIKFLLHFVKESKQDESGMPNNRFLAERTGGTYSTLKVQPAELEDSGVYFCASSPTDRGAVFGEGSRLTVL.